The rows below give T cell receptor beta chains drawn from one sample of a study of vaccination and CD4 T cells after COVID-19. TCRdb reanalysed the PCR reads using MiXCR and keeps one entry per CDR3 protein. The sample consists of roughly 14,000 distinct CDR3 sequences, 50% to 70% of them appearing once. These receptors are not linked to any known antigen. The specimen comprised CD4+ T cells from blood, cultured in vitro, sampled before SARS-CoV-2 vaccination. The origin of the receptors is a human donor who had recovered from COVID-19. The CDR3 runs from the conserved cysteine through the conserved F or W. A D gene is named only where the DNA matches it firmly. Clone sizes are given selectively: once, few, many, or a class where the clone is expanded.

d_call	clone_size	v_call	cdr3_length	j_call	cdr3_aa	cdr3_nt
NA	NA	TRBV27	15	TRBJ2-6	CASRLRTTGANVLTF	TGTGCCAGCAGACTTCGGACTACTGGGGCCAACGTCCTGACTTTC
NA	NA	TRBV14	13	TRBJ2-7	CASSRYLGYEQYF	TGTGCCAGCAGCCGGTACCTGGGGTACGAGCAGTACTTC
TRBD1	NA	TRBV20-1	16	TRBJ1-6	CSARAPGQVYNSPLHF	TGCAGTGCTAGAGCACCGGGACAGGTTTATAATTCACCCCTCCACTTT
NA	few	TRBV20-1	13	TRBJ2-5	CSGWGGAQETQYF	TGCAGTGGCTGGGGGGGGGCTCAAGAGACCCAGTACTTC
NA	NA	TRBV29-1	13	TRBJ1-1	CSVEKPLNTEAFF	TGCAGCGTTGAAAAACCGTTGAACACTGAAGCTTTCTTT
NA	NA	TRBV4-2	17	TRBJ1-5	CASSQGDQGDSNQPQHF	TGTGCCAGCAGCCAAGGGGACCAAGGGGATAGCAATCAGCCCCAGCATTTT
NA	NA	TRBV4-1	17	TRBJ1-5	CASSQDQGRQEYQPQHF	TGCGCCAGCAGCCAAGATCAGGGCCGACAGGAGTATCAGCCCCAGCATTTT
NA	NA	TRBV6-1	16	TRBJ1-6	CASSLSSRTYNSPLHF	TGTGCCAGCAGCCTCAGTAGTAGGACCTATAATTCACCCCTCCACTTT
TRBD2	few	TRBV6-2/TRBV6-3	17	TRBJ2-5	CASRNPGLAGERETQYF	TGTGCCAGCAGAAATCCCGGACTAGCGGGGGAGAGGGAGACCCAGTACTTC
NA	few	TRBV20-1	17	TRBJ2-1	CSAREGVRGQRWGEQFF	TGCAGTGCTAGAGAGGGGGTGCGGGGTCAACGTTGGGGTGAGCAGTTCTTC
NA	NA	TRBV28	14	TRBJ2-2	CASVRGAGTGELFF	TGTGCCAGCGTCCGCGGAGCGGGCACCGGGGAGCTGTTTTTT
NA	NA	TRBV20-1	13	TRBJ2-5	CSARLQGRETQYF	TGCAGTGCTAGACTACAAGGTCGGGAGACCCAGTACTTC
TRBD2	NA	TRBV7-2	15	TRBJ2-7	CASSTRAGVRSEQYF	TGTGCCAGCAGCACCCGAGCGGGAGTCAGGTCCGAGCAGTACTTC
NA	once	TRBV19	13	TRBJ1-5	CASSITDNQPQHF	TGTGCCAGTAGTATAACAGACAATCAGCCCCAGCATTTT
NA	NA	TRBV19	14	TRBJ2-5	CASSRAPGRETQYF	TGTGCCAGTAGTCGGGCCCCGGGTCGGGAGACCCAGTACTTC
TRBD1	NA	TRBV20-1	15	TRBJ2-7	CSAMNRDRGSYEQYF	TGCAGTGCCATGAACCGGGACAGGGGGTCCTACGAGCAGTACTTC
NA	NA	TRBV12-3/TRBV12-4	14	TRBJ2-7	CASSFSQGTGEQYF	TGTGCCAGCAGTTTTAGCCAGGGTACGGGCGAGCAGTACTTC
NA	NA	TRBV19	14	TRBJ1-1	CASSGGRRLTEAFF	TGTGCCAGTAGTGGGGGTCGGCGGCTCACTGAAGCTTTCTTT
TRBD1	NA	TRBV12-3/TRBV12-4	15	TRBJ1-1	CASSLRGRLDPEAFF	TGTGCCAGCAGTCTCAGGGGGCGCCTTGACCCTGAAGCTTTCTTT
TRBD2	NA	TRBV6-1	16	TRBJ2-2	CASSEVGGPRTGELFF	TGTGCCAGCAGTGAAGTGGGAGGGCCGAGGACCGGGGAGCTGTTTTTT
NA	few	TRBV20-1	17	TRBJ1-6	CSARIGRTSSYNSPLHF	TGCAGTGCTAGAATAGGACGGACGAGCTCCTATAATTCACCCCTCCACTTT
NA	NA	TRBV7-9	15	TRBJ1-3	CASSLGPASGNTIYF	TGTGCCAGCAGCCTGGGGCCGGCCTCTGGAAACACCATATATTTT
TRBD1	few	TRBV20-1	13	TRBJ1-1	CSANRGLNTEAFF	TGCAGTGCTAACAGGGGGCTTAACACTGAAGCTTTCTTT
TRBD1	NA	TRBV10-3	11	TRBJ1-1	CAIRRDSEAFF	TGTGCCATTCGCCGGGACAGCGAAGCTTTCTTT
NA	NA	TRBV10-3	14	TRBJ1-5	CAISEQGGNQPQHF	TGTGCCATCAGTGAACAGGGAGGCAATCAGCCCCAGCATTTT
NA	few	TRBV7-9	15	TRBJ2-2	CASSLGVSATGELFF	TGTGCCAGCAGCTTAGGGGTTAGCGCTACCGGGGAGCTGTTTTTT
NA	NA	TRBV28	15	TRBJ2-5	CASSPVMPGRETQYF	TGTGCCAGCAGTCCCGTTATGCCGGGACGAGAGACCCAGTACTTC
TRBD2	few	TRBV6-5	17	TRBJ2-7	CASSLSTSGTRLREQYF	TGTGCCAGCAGTTTGTCGACTAGCGGGACCCGCCTGCGAGAGCAGTACTTC
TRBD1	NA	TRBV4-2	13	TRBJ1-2	CASSQDRGYGYTF	TGTGCCAGCAGCCAGGACAGGGGCTATGGCTACACCTTC
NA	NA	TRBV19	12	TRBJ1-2	CASSINPGGYTF	TGTGCCAGTAGTATCAATCCGGGGGGCTACACCTTC
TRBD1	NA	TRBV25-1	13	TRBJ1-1	CASQDRGLTEAFF	TGTGCCAGCCAAGACAGGGGGCTCACTGAAGCTTTCTTT
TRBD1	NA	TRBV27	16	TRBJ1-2	CASSGGPGQGNYGYTF	TGTGCCAGCAGTGGGGGCCCGGGACAGGGGAACTATGGCTACACCTTC
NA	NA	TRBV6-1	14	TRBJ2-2	CASSGQANTGELFF	TGTGCCAGCAGCGGACAAGCGAACACCGGGGAGCTGTTTTTT
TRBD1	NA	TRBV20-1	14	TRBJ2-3	CSARSGQITDTQYF	TGCAGTGCTAGATCGGGACAGATTACAGATACGCAGTATTTT
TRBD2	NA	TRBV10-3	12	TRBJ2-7	CATQGLNYEQYF	TGTGCCACGCAGGGACTAAACTACGAGCAGTACTTC
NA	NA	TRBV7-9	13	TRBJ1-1	CASSFEGGAEAFF	TGTGCCAGCAGCTTTGAAGGGGGTGCTGAAGCTTTCTTT
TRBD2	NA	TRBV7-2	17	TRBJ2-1	CASSLAKLAGYYNEQFF	TGTGCCAGCAGCTTAGCGAAGCTAGCGGGGTACTACAATGAGCAGTTCTTC
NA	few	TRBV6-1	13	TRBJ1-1	CASTPRQGYEAFF	TGTGCCAGCACCCCCCGGCAGGGGTATGAAGCTTTCTTT
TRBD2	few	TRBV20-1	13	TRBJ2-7	CSAGLAGGYEQYF	TGCAGTGCTGGACTAGCGGGAGGTTACGAGCAGTACTTC
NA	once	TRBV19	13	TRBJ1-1	CASTRLRDTEAFF	TGTGCCAGTACCCGGCTTAGGGACACTGAAGCTTTCTTT
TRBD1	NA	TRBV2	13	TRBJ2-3	CASRDPGQNTQYF	TGTGCCAGCAGGGACCCGGGACAGAATACGCAGTATTTT
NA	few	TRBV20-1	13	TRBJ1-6	CSARGGASSPLHF	TGCAGTGCTAGAGGAGGGGCTAGCTCACCCCTCCACTTT
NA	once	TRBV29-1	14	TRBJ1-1	CSVANRARDTEAFF	TGCAGCGTGGCAAACAGGGCGAGGGACACTGAAGCTTTCTTT
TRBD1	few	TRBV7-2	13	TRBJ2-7	CASSSNRGYEQYF	TGTGCCAGCAGCAGTAACAGGGGCTACGAGCAGTACTTC
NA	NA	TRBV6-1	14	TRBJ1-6	CASSEKGGNSPLHF	TGTGCCAGCAGTGAAAAGGGCGGGAATTCACCCCTCCACTTT
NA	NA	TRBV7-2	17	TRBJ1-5	CASSSNGGGIGNQPQHF	TGTGCCAGCAGCTCCAACGGGGGGGGCATCGGCAATCAGCCCCAGCATTTT
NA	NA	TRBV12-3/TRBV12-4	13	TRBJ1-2	CASSLQPSYGYTF	TGTGCCAGCAGTCTACAGCCCTCCTATGGCTACACCTTC
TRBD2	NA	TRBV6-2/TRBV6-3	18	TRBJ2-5	CASSHRPGLAGGWQTQYF	TGTGCCAGCAGTCACAGGCCGGGACTAGCGGGAGGTTGGCAGACCCAGTACTTC
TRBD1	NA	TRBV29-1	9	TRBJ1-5	CSVAGTGHF	TGCAGCGTTGCCGGGACAGGACATTTT
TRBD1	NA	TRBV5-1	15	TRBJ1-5	CASSRGQGSNQPQHF	TGCGCCAGCAGCCGGGGACAGGGGAGCAATCAGCCCCAGCATTTT
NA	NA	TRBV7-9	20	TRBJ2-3	CASSLDEELGLSTSTDTQYF	TGTGCCAGCAGCTTAGATGAAGAACTGGGGCTTTCCACTAGCACAGATACGCAGTATTTT